The clone carrying this TCR beta chain was recorded once. In germline, CDR1 is GTSNPN, CDR2 SVGIG (reference sequence). V lost 0 bases and J lost 5, with 20 bases in between. The length of the CDR3 is 16 residues. This record belongs to a study of blood T cell repertoires in COVID-19. Only in-frame clones appear in the TCRdb table, and some are missing; sequencing was by immunoSEQ multiplex PCR. The sample shows about 200,000 clones, approximately 87% of them seen only once. The source is a woman between 50 and 59 years old with acute or convalescent COVID-19. V is TRBV30 and J is TRBJ2-7, with D possibly being TRBD1 (5 bases). Sequenced input: peripheral blood. The CDR3 bases are TGTGCCTGGAGTGTGGTCTCCACGTCAGGGAACCACGAGCAGTACTTC. It yields the protein CAWSVVSTSGNHEQYF.